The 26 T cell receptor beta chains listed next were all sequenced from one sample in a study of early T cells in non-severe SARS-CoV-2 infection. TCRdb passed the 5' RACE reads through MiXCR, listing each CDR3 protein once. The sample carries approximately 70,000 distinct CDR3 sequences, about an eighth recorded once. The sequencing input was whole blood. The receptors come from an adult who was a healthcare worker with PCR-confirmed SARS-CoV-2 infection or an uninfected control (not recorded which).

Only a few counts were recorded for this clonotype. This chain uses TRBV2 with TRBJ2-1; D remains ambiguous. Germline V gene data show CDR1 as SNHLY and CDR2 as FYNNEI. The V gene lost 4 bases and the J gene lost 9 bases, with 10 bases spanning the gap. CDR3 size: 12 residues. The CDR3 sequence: CASSAILSEQFF. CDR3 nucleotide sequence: TGTGCCAGCAGTGCTATCCTAAGTGAGCAGTTCTTC.

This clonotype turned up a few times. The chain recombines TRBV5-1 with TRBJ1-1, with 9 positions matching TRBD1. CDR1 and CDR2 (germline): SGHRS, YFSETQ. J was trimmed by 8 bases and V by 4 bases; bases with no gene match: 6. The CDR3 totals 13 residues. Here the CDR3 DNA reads TGCGCCAGCAGCCGGGGACAGGGAGACGAAGCTTTCTTT. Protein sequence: CASSRGQGDEAFF.

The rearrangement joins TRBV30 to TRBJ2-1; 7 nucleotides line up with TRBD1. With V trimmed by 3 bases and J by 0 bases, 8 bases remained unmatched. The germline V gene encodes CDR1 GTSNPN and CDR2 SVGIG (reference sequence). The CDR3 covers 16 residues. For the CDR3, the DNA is TGTGCCTGGAGCGATTGGACAGGTAGCTCCTACAATGAGCAGTTCTTC. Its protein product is CAWSDWTGSSYNEQFF.

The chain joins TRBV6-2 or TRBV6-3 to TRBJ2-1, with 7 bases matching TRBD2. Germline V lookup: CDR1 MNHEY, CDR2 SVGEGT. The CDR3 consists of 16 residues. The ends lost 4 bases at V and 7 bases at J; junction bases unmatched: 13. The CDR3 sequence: CASSSREIRTRNEQFF. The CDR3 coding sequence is TGTGCCAGCAGTTCCCGGGAGATAAGGACTAGGAATGAGCAGTTCTTC.

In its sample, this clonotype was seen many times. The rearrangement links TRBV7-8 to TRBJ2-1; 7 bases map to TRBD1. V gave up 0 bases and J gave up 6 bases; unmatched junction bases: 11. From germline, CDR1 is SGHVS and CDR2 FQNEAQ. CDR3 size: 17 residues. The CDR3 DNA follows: TGTGCCAGCAGCTTAGCTTTAGGGGGCGCGTGGTTCAATGAGCAGTTCTTC. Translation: CASSLALGGAWFNEQFF.

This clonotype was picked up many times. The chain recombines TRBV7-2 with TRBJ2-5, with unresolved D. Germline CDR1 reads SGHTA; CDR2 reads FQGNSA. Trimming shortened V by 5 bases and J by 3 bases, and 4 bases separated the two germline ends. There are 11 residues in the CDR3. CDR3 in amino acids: CASSPKETQYF. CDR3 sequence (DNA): TGTGCCAGCAGCCCTAAAGAGACCCAGTACTTC.

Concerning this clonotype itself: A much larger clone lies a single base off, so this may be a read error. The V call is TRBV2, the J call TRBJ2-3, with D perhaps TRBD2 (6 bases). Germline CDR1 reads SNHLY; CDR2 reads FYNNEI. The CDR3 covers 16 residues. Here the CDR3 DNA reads TGTGCCAGCAGACAGAGGGGACTCACTGGAACAGATACGCAGTCTTTT. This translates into CASRQRGLTGTDTQSF.

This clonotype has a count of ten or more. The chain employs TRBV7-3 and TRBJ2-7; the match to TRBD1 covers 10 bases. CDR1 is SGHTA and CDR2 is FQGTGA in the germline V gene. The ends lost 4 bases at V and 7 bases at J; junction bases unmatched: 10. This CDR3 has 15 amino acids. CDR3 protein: CASSSSGTGAGEQYF. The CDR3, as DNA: TGTGCCAGCAGCTCTTCCGGGACAGGGGCAGGGGAGCAGTACTTC.

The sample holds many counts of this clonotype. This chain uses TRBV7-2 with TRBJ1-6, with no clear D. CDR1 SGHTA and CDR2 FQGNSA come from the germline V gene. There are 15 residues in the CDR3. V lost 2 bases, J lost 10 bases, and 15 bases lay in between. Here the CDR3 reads CASSLRILQDSPLHF. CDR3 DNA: TGTGCCAGCAGCTTACGGATCCTTCAGGACTCACCCCTCCACTTT.

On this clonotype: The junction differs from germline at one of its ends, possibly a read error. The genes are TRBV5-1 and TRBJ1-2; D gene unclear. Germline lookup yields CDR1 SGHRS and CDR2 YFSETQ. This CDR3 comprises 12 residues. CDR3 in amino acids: CAGSFTEGGYTF. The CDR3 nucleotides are TGCGCCGGCAGCTTCACGGAGGGCGGCTACACCTTC. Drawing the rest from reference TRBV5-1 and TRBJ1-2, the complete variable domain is KAGVTQTPRYLIKTRGQQVTLSCSPISGHRSVSWYQQTPGQGLQFLFEYFSETQRNKGNFPGRFSGRQFSNSRSEMNVSTLELGDSALYLCAGSFTEGGYTFGSGTRLTVV.

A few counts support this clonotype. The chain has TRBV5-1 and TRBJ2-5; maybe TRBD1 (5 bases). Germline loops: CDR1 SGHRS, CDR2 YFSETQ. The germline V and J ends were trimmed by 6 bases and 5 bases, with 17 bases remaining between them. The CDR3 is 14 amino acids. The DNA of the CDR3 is TGCGCCAGCACCCTCCTGGGGCGGATGGAGACCCAGTACTTC. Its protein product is CASTLLGRMETQYF.

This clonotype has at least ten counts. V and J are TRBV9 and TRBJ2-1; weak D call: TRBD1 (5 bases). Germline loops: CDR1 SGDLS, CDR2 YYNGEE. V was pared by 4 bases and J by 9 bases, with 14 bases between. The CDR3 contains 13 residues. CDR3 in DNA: TGTGCCAGCAGCCCCCCGGCCCAGGGTGAGCAGTTCTTC. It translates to CASSPPAQGEQFF. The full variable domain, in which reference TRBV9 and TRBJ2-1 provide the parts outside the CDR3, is DSGVTQTPKHLITATGQRVTLRCSPRSGDLSVYWYQQSLDQGLQFLIQYYNGEERAKGNILERFSAQQFPDLHSELNLSSLELGDSALYFCASSPPAQGEQFFGPGTRLTVL.

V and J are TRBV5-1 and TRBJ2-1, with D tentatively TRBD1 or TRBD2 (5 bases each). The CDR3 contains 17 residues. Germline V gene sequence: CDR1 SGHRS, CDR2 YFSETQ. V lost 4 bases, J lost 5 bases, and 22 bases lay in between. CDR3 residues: CASSPTAGTGRNNEQFF. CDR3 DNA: TGCGCCAGCAGCCCAACCGCCGGGACCGGACGGAACAATGAGCAGTTCTTC. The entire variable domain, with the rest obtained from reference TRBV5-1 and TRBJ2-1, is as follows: KAGVTQTPRYLIKTRGQQVTLSCSPISGHRSVSWYQQTPGQGLQFLFEYFSETQRNKGNFPGRFSGRQFSNSRSEMNVSTLELGDSALYLCASSPTAGTGRNNEQFFGPGTRLTVL.

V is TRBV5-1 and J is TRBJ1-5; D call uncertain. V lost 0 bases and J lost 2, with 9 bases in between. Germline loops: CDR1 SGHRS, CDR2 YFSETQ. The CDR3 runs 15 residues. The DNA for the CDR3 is TGCGCCAGCAGCTTGGAGGCAGGCGGCAATCAGCCCCAGCATTTT. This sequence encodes CASSLEAGGNQPQHF.

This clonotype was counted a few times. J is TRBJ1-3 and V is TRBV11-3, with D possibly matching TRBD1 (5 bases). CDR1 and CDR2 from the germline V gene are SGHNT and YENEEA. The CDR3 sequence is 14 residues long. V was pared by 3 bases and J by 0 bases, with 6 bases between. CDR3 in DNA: TGTGCCAGCAGCTTGGGGGACTCTGGAAACACCATATATTTT. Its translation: CASSLGDSGNTIYF.

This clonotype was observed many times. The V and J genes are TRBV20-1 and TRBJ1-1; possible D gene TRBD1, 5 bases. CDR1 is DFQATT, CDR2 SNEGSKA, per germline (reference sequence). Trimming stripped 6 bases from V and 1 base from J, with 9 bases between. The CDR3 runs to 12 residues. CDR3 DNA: TGCAGTGCCAGGGCGACGAACACTGAAGCTTTCTTT. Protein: CSARATNTEAFF.

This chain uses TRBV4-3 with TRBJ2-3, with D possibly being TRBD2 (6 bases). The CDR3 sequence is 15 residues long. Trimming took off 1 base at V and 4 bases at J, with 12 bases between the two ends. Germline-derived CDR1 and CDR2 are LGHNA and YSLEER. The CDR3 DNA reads TGCGCCAGCAGCCAAGGGCGCCGCGGGGCAGATACGCAGTATTTT. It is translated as CASSQGRRGADTQYF.

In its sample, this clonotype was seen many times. The CDR3 sequence: CASSRDREDREQYF. CDR3 coding DNA: TGTGCCAGCAGCCGGGACAGGGAGGATCGCGAGCAGTACTTC. V gene TRBV6-2 or TRBV6-3 combines with J gene TRBJ2-7, with 9 bases fitting TRBD1. This CDR3 has 14 residues. Germline loops: CDR1 MNHEY, CDR2 SVGEGT. Trimming cost V 6 bases and J 6 bases; bases outside gene matches: 9.

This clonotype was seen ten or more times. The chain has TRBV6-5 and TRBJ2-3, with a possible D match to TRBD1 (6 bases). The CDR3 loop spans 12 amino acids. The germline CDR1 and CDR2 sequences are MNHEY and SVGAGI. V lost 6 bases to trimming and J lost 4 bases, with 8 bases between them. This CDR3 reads CASRTGSDTQYF. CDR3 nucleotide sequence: TGTGCCAGCAGAACAGGGTCAGATACGCAGTATTTT.

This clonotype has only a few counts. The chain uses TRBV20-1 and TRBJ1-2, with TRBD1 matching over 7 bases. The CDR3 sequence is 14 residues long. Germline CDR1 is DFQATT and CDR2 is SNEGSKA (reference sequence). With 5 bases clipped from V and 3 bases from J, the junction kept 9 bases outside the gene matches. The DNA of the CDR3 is TGCAGTGCTGGCGGGACAGCCAGCGACTATGGCTACACCTTC. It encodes CSAGGTASDYGYTF.

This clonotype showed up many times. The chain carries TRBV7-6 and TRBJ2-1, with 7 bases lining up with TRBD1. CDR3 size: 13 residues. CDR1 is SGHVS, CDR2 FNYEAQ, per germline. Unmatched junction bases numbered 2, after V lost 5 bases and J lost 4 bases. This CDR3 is CASSPQGYNEQFF. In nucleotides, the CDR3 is TGTGCCAGCAGCCCACAGGGGTACAATGAGCAGTTCTTC.

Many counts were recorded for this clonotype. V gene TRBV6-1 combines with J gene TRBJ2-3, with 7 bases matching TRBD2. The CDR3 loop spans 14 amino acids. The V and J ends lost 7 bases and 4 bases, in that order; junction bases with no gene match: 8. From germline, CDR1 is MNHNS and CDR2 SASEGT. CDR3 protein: CASTVAGVADTQYF. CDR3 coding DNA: TGTGCCAGCACGGTCGCGGGGGTTGCAGATACGCAGTATTTT.

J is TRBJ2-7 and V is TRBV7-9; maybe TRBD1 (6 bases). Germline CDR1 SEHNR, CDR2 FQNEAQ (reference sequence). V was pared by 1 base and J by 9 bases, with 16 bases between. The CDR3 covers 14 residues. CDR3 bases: TGTGCCAGCAGCTTAGTTTCAGGGGCGGTGGCGCAGTACTTC. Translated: CASSLVSGAVAQYF.

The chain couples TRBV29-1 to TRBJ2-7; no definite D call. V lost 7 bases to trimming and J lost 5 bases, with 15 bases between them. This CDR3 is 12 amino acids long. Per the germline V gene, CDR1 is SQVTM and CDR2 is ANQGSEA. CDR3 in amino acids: CSAEDLADEQYF. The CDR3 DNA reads TGCAGCGCCGAAGACCTGGCGGACGAGCAGTACTTC.

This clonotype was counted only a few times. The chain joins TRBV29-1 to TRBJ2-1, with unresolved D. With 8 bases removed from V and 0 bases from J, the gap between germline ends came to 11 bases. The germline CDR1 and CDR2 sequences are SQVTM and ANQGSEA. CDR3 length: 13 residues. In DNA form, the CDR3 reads TGCAGCATTGCTTATAGCTCCTACAATGAGCAGTTCTTC. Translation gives CSIAYSSYNEQFF.

The CDR3 nucleotides read TGCAGTGCTTCAGCCCCTCGGACGAGCTCCTACAATGAGCAGTTCTTC. This gives the protein CSASAPRTSSYNEQFF. The rearrangement uses TRBV20-1 and TRBJ2-1; D unclear. The CDR3 runs 16 residues. Germline V gene lookup returns CDR1 DFQATT and CDR2 SNEGSKA (reference sequence). Trimming shortened V by 5 bases and J by 0 bases, and 17 bases separated the two germline ends.